The 3 T cell receptor beta chains below all came from one sample that was sequenced in a study of glioma-infiltrating T cells. Amplification of TCR alpha and beta CDR3 regions from RNA used iRepertoire nested multiplex PCR. TCRdb recomputed calls from the multiplex PCR reads with MiXCR, one row per CDR3 protein. In the table there are about 190,000 distinct CDR3 sequences, about 32% of which are singletons. The sample consisted of glioma tissue, nonneoplastic brain tissue, or PBMCs (not recorded which). Receptors were obtained from a human donor with low-grade glioma or glioblastoma, undergoing nonglioma brain surgery, or in good health (not recorded which).

On this clonotype: Being one base from a much bigger clone, this may be a read error. The V call is TRBV24-1, the J call TRBJ2-1; D is ambiguous. Germline V gene lookup returns CDR1 KGHDR and CDR2 SFDVKD. The length of the CDR3 is 18 residues. The chain's CDR3 is CATIDSYVGRSSYNEQFF. For the CDR3, the DNA is TGTGCCACCATTGATTCATACGTGGGCCGGAGCTCCTACAATGAGCAGTTCTTC.

In this sample, this clonotype turned up a few times. This rearrangement joins TRBV18 to TRBJ2-7, with D unclear. Trimming pared 0 bases from V and 0 bases from J, leaving 12 bases between. This CDR3 spans 16 amino acids. Germline V gene sequence: CDR1 KGHSH, CDR2 LQKENI. The CDR3 sequence is CASSPPAPARSYEQYF. The CDR3 DNA follows: TGTGCCAGCTCACCACCGGCCCCGGCCCGCTCCTACGAGCAGTACTTC.

This clonotype has at least ten counts. The genes are TRBV7-2 and TRBJ2-7, with D perhaps matching TRBD2 (6 bases). The V end was cut by 6 bases, the J end by 5 bases, with 17 bases between. CDR1 is SGHTA, CDR2 FQGNSA, per germline. The CDR3 runs to 14 residues. Written as DNA, the CDR3 is TGTGCCAGCAGTCGAATCGGGAGTTCTAACGAGCAGTACTTC. Translating it yields CASSRIGSSNEQYF.